This T cell receptor (beta chain) was found in a study of tissue T cells after allogeneic stem cell transplantation. In this sample, this clone turned up once. What it recognizes is unknown. The genes and germline here are from mouse. The read falls 1 residue short of the CDR3 end, and the missing part is taken from the germline J gene. Time point meaning: mouse harvest day 7 after allogeneic transplant. The graft held 10^6 splenic CD5+ T cells and 10^7 T-cell-depleted bone marrow cells. Method: immunoSEQ multiplex PCR; TCRdb's copy keeps in-frame clones and lacks some. Altogether around 7,600 clones are present, more than 35% being singletons, with the ten largest covering 7% to 8.5%. The CDR3 extends over 13 amino acids. Per germline, CDR1 SGHSA and CDR2 FRNQAP. V lost 2 bases, J lost 0 bases, and 3 bases lay in between. Study-wide results and caveats: Within patients, tissue anatomy strongly shaped TCR repertoire composition. In patients and mice, blood and spleen missed much of tissue repertoire.

Sequenced sample: gut tissue. The chain is built from TRBV16 and TRBJ2-4, with D unresolved. This clonotype was obtained from a female BALB/c mouse given C57BL/6 T cells with graft-versus-host disease after an allogeneic hematopoietic cell transplant. Incomplete CDR3 DNA: TGTGCAAGCAGCTTAAAAAGTCAAAACACCTTGTAC. Translating it yields CASSLKSQNTLY. The CDR3 in its entirety is CASSLKSQNTLYF.